This T cell receptor beta chain emerged from a study of blood T cell repertoires in COVID-19. Study background: Specimens from acute and convalescent COVID-19 originated in the United States, Italy and Spain. PBMCs, B-cell-depleted T cells, or T cells were the source of the cDNA or gDNA that made up the material.

Comment on this clone: Other DNA sequences of this sample code for an identical CDR3.

The germline V gene has CDR1 SGHRS and CDR2 YFSETQ. CDR3 size: 13 residues. V was trimmed by 0 bases and J by 3 bases, leaving 5 bases between them. Original handling: The assay estimated nucleated cells by amplifying reference gene primers. Only in-frame clones appear in the TCRdb table, and some are missing; sequencing was by immunoSEQ multiplex PCR. That table supplies the V and J calls and clone size; D and trimming were determined from the DNA. Among 75,000 to 90,000 clones, about four fifths were seen once, and the ten largest hold about 12%. The chain combines TRBV5-1 with TRBJ2-3; no reliable D call. The TCR was taken from a woman aged 40 to 50 with active or convalescent COVID-19. The sample consisted of peripheral blood. The CDR3 sequence: CASSLAGTDTQYF. The CDR3 nucleotides are TGCGCCAGCAGCTTGGCGGGTACAGATACGCAGTATTTT.